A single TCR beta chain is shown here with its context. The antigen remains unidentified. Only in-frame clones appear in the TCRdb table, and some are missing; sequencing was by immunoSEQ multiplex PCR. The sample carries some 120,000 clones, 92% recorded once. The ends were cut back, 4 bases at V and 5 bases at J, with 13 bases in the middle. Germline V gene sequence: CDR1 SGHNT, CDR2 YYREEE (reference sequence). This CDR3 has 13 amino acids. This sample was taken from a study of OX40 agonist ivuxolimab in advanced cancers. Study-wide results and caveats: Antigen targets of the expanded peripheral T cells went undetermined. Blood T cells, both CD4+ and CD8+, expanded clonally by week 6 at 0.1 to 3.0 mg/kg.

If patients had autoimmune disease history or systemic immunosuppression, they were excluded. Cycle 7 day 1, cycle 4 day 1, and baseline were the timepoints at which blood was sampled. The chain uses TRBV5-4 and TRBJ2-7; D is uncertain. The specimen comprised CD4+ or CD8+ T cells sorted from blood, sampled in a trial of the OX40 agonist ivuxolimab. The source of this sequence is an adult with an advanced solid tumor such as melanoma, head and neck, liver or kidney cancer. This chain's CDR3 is CASSQVGNHEQYF. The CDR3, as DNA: TGTGCCAGCAGCCAGGTGGGAAACCACGAGCAGTACTTC.